The rows below give T cell receptor beta chains drawn from one sample of a study of siplizumab effects on memory and regulatory T cells. The method was immunoSEQ multiplex PCR; TCRdb's version includes in-frame clones alone and lacks a portion of them. The sample has 45,000 to 60,000 clones, about 90% seen once. The specimen sequenced was naive CD8+ T cells sorted from blood. These receptors all come from a human donor in good health. Each CDR3 is given with its conserved first and last residue. D genes are given only for firm matches. Rows may omit the clone size; those that give it use once, few, many or a size class.

v_gene: TRBV5-1
abundance: NA
d_gene: NA
j_gene: TRBJ2-7
CDR3aa: CASSSTDYREYEQYF
CDR3nt: TGCGCCAGCAGCTCGACGGACTATCGGGAGTACGAGCAGTACTTC

v_gene: TRBV4-1
abundance: NA
d_gene: NA
j_gene: TRBJ2-7
CDR3aa: CASSRGGRGEQYF
CDR3nt: TGCGCCAGCAGCCGAGGAGGCCGGGGCGAGCAGTACTTC

v_gene: TRBV13
abundance: once
d_gene: TRBD1
j_gene: TRBJ2-7
CDR3aa: CASSPGTAASYEQYF
CDR3nt: TGTGCCAGCAGCCCCGGGACAGCGGCCTCCTACGAGCAGTACTTC

v_gene: TRBV27
abundance: NA
d_gene: NA
j_gene: TRBJ1-2
CDR3aa: CASSLGRTYGYTF
CDR3nt: TGTGCCAGCAGTTTAGGGAGGACCTATGGCTACACCTTC

v_gene: TRBV15
abundance: NA
d_gene: NA
j_gene: TRBJ1-3
CDR3aa: CATSRDRAGYGNTIYF
CDR3nt: TGTGCCACCAGCAGAGATAGGGCAGGGTATGGAAACACCATATATTTT

v_gene: TRBV19
abundance: NA
d_gene: NA
j_gene: TRBJ1-1
CDR3aa: CASSVGTIATEAFF
CDR3nt: TGTGCCAGTAGTGTAGGGACCATTGCCACTGAAGCTTTCTTT

v_gene: TRBV5-4
abundance: NA
d_gene: NA
j_gene: TRBJ2-5
CDR3aa: CASRSGAQETQYF
CDR3nt: TGTGCCAGCCGCTCCGGGGCCCAAGAGACCCAGTACTTC

v_gene: TRBV7-6
abundance: NA
d_gene: NA
j_gene: TRBJ2-3
CDR3aa: CASSSAEGHTDTQYF
CDR3nt: TGTGCCAGCAGTTCGGCGGAGGGACACACAGATACGCAGTATTTT

v_gene: TRBV9
abundance: NA
d_gene: NA
j_gene: TRBJ2-2
CDR3aa: CASSPASGTSTGELFF
CDR3nt: TGTGCCAGCAGCCCCGCCTCGGGGACTTCCACCGGGGAGCTGTTTTTT

v_gene: TRBV7-8
abundance: NA
d_gene: NA
j_gene: TRBJ1-5
CDR3aa: CASRHGVGGEQPQHF
CDR3nt: TGTGCCAGCCGACACGGTGTAGGGGGGGAGCAGCCCCAGCATTTT

v_gene: TRBV29-1
abundance: NA
d_gene: TRBD1
j_gene: TRBJ1-2
CDR3aa: CSAPGTGYGYTF
CDR3nt: TGCAGCGCTCCCGGGACAGGGTATGGCTACACCTTC

v_gene: TRBV19
abundance: NA
d_gene: NA
j_gene: TRBJ2-2
CDR3aa: CAGKQDFNTGELFF
CDR3nt: TGTGCCGGAAAACAGGATTTCAACACCGGGGAGCTGTTTTTT

v_gene: TRBV25-1
abundance: NA
d_gene: NA
j_gene: TRBJ1-5
CDR3aa: CASSGQNNQPQHF
CDR3nt: TGTGCCAGTTCTGGACAGAACAATCAGCCCCAGCATTTT

v_gene: TRBV6-1
abundance: NA
d_gene: NA
j_gene: TRBJ1-1
CDR3aa: CASRGGTEAFF
CDR3nt: TGTGCCAGCAGGGGCGGCACTGAAGCTTTCTTT

v_gene: TRBV14
abundance: NA
d_gene: TRBD1
j_gene: TRBJ1-2
CDR3aa: CASSQAFGTGYGYTF
CDR3nt: TGTGCCAGCAGCCAGGCCTTCGGGACAGGCTATGGCTACACCTTC

v_gene: TRBV9
abundance: NA
d_gene: TRBD2
j_gene: TRBJ2-2
CDR3aa: CASSVLAGETGELFF
CDR3nt: TGTGCCAGCAGCGTTTTAGCGGGAGAGACCGGGGAGCTGTTTTTT

v_gene: TRBV6-5
abundance: NA
d_gene: NA
j_gene: TRBJ2-2
CDR3aa: CASSYRGAGTGELFF
CDR3nt: TGTGCCAGCAGTTACAGGGGTGCTGGGACCGGGGAGCTGTTTTTT

v_gene: TRBV7-9
abundance: NA
d_gene: NA
j_gene: TRBJ2-1
CDR3aa: CASSLGTVGLHNEQFF
CDR3nt: TGTGCCAGCAGCTTAGGGACAGTCGGTCTTCACAATGAGCAGTTCTTC

v_gene: TRBV5-6
abundance: NA
d_gene: NA
j_gene: TRBJ2-7
CDR3aa: CASSLGQSYYEQYF
CDR3nt: TGTGCCAGCAGCTTGGGACAGTCGTACTACGAGCAGTACTTC

v_gene: TRBV6-5
abundance: NA
d_gene: TRBD2
j_gene: TRBJ2-2
CDR3aa: CASSTSGYTGELFF
CDR3nt: TGTGCCAGCAGTACTAGCGGTTACACCGGGGAGCTGTTTTTT

v_gene: TRBV21-1
abundance: NA
d_gene: NA
j_gene: TRBJ1-2
CDR3aa: CASSSSFRGINYGYTF
CDR3nt: TGTGCCAGCAGCAGCTCCTTCCGGGGTATTAACTATGGCTACACCTTC

v_gene: TRBV27
abundance: NA
d_gene: NA
j_gene: TRBJ2-1
CDR3aa: CASRPLATQDEQFF
CDR3nt: TGTGCCAGCAGACCTCTAGCGACCCAAGATGAGCAGTTCTTC

v_gene: TRBV27
abundance: NA
d_gene: TRBD1
j_gene: TRBJ2-5
CDR3aa: CASSSRDRPNQETQYF
CDR3nt: TGTGCCAGCAGTTCCCGGGACAGGCCCAACCAAGAGACCCAGTACTTC

v_gene: TRBV4-1
abundance: NA
d_gene: NA
j_gene: TRBJ2-7
CDR3aa: CASSQQRGGEQYF
CDR3nt: TGCGCCAGCAGCCAACAACGAGGGGGCGAGCAGTACTTC

v_gene: TRBV2
abundance: few
d_gene: NA
j_gene: TRBJ1-2
CDR3aa: CASSESRNNYGYTF
CDR3nt: TGTGCCAGCAGTGAAAGTAGGAACAACTATGGCTACACCTTC

v_gene: TRBV6-6
abundance: NA
d_gene: TRBD1
j_gene: TRBJ1-1
CDR3aa: CASSRGQVGLPEAFF
CDR3nt: TGTGCCAGCAGCCGAGGACAGGTGGGGCTCCCTGAAGCTTTCTTT

v_gene: TRBV6-5
abundance: NA
d_gene: NA
j_gene: TRBJ2-7
CDR3aa: CASSSLQTYEQYF
CDR3nt: TGTGCCAGCAGTTCATTACAAACCTACGAGCAGTACTTC

v_gene: TRBV5-5
abundance: NA
d_gene: NA
j_gene: TRBJ1-1
CDR3aa: CASSVHDGHTEAFF
CDR3nt: TGTGCCAGCAGCGTTCATGATGGACACACTGAAGCTTTCTTT

v_gene: TRBV5-8
abundance: NA
d_gene: TRBD1
j_gene: TRBJ1-1
CDR3aa: CASSFGRGRTEAFF
CDR3nt: TGTGCCAGCAGCTTCGGCAGGGGGCGAACTGAAGCTTTCTTT

v_gene: TRBV7-9
abundance: NA
d_gene: NA
j_gene: TRBJ1-2
CDR3aa: CASSLEGSAGGYTF
CDR3nt: TGTGCCAGCAGCTTAGAGGGCTCAGCAGGTGGCTACACCTTC

v_gene: TRBV13
abundance: NA
d_gene: TRBD2
j_gene: TRBJ2-1
CDR3aa: CAIAAGGSYNEQFF
CDR3nt: TGTGCCATTGCAGCGGGAGGGTCCTACAATGAGCAGTTCTTC

v_gene: TRBV6-5
abundance: NA
d_gene: NA
j_gene: TRBJ1-5
CDR3aa: CASSWGANQPQHF
CDR3nt: TGTGCCAGCAGTTGGGGGGCGAATCAGCCCCAGCATTTT

v_gene: TRBV7-9
abundance: NA
d_gene: NA
j_gene: TRBJ2-7
CDR3aa: CASSFLSGPYEQYF
CDR3nt: TGTGCCAGCAGCTTCCTTAGCGGCCCCTACGAGCAGTACTTC

v_gene: TRBV4-1
abundance: NA
d_gene: NA
j_gene: TRBJ2-7
CDR3aa: CASSQAPGHNNEQYF
CDR3nt: TGCGCCAGCAGCCAGGCCCCGGGACATAACAACGAGCAGTACTTC

v_gene: TRBV2
abundance: few
d_gene: NA
j_gene: TRBJ2-7
CDR3aa: CASRAGQEGAYEQYF
CDR3nt: TGTGCCAGCAGAGCGGGACAGGAGGGGGCCTACGAGCAGTACTTC

v_gene: TRBV6-5
abundance: NA
d_gene: NA
j_gene: TRBJ2-7
CDR3aa: CASSYFYSEASYEQYF
CDR3nt: TGTGCCAGCAGTTACTTTTATAGCGAGGCCTCCTACGAGCAGTACTTC